This T cell receptor beta chain originates from a study of T cells expressing NK-cell markers. As for the study in general: All TCR beta repertoires analysed originated from sorted CD3+CD56+NKG2C+, CD3+CD56+NKG2C- and CD3+CD56-NKG2C+ T cells.

From its re-call of the 5' RACE reads, TCRdb lists each CDR3 protein once, without DNA. This table holds 20,000 or so distinct CDR3 sequences. CDR3 size: 16 residues. Germline loops: CDR1 MNHNS, CDR2 SASEGT. The receptor was isolated from a man between 18 and 69 years old in good health. This sequence joins TRBV6-1 and TRBJ1-2. What was sequenced was blood T cells: a sorted CD56 or NKG2C T cell subset, CD4+ or CD8+ T cells, or bulk PBMC T cells (not recorded which). This chain's CDR3 is CASSEGRVSWSSGYTF.